A single sample is the source of the 25 T cell receptor beta chains below, sequenced in a study of T cells in tumors after PD-1 blockade. TCRdb's copy holds only in-frame clones and misses some; the assay was immunoSEQ multiplex PCR. The sample records fewer than 55,000 clones, over 70% being singletons. The sequencing here drew on PBMCs, taken before anti-PD-1 treatment. The receptors originated from a human donor with basal cell carcinoma.

The J gene is TRBJ1-4, the V gene TRBV28, with D hard to call. Germline CDR1 reads MDHEN; CDR2 reads SYDVKM. Trimming pared 5 bases from V and 7 bases from J, leaving 14 bases between. The CDR3 is made up of 14 amino acids. CDR3 sequence reads: CASSPTMGPEKLFF. The CDR3 DNA is TGTGCCAGCAGTCCTACAATGGGCCCTGAAAAACTGTTTTTT.

This sequence joins TRBV6-2 or TRBV6-3 and TRBJ2-1; D not resolved. The CDR3 contains 15 residues. Deletions cut 4 bases from V and 1 base from J, with 11 bases between. Germline V gene lookup returns CDR1 MNHEY and CDR2 SVGEGT. DNA for the CDR3: TGTGCCAGCAGTTTCTCGGGCGGTTCCTACAATGAGCAGTTCTTC. It encodes CASSFSGGSYNEQFF.

The J gene is TRBJ2-2, the V gene TRBV2, with 7 bases fitting TRBD2. This CDR3 is built from 15 residues. Trimming removed 8 bases from V and 0 bases from J; junction bases left unmatched: 6. Germline V CDR1 and CDR2: SNHLY, FYNNEI. CDR3 bases: TGTGCCAGCGGGCGGCGGGAGCCGAACACCGGGGAGCTGTTTTTT. This encodes CASGRREPNTGELFF.

As for this clone: No conserved phenylalanine or tryptophan is present at the end of the CDR3, so a read error is the likely explanation. The CDR3 reads CASSLGGQFNYGYTL. CDR3 in DNA: TGTGCCAGCAGCTTAGGGGGACAGTTTAACTATGGCTACACCCTC. The gene calls are TRBV7-9 and TRBJ1-2, with TRBD1 identical over 7 bases. CDR3 size: 15 residues. The V gene's germline CDR1 is SEHNR and CDR2 FQNEAQ (reference sequence). The junction had 3 bases not matched to a gene; V was cut back by 1 base and J by 1 base.

This clone appeared once. The gene calls are TRBV10-3 and TRBJ1-5; no clear D gene. Germline CDR1 and CDR2: ENHRY and SYGVKD. The CDR3 covers 13 residues. Trimming left V 4 bases short and J 5 bases short, with 9 bases between. The CDR3 nucleotides read TGTGCCATCAGTGGGGAGGTTTATCAGCCCCAGCATTTT. Translated: CAISGEVYQPQHF.

The chain has TRBV27 and TRBJ1-1; D remains unclear. Germline V gives CDR1 MNHEY, CDR2 SMNVEV (reference sequence). Trimming took off 4 bases at V and 2 bases at J, with 17 bases between the two ends. This CDR3 contains 16 residues. The CDR3 nucleotides are TGTGCCAGCAGTTCCCCCCTTAGGCGGGGAAACACTGAAGCTTTCTTT. It codes for CASSSPLRRGNTEAFF.

The rearrangement joins TRBV27 to TRBJ1-5; TRBD1 might be the D (5 bases). The CDR3 consists of 15 residues. V lost 3 bases, J lost 3 bases, and 12 bases lay in between. CDR1 is MNHEY and CDR2 is SMNVEV in the germline V gene (reference sequence). The CDR3 DNA reads as TGTGCCAGCAGTTTGCGGGGGACGAACAATCAGCCCCAGCATTTT. Translation gives CASSLRGTNNQPQHF.

This clone showed up just a few times. This CDR3 reads CASSSWDGPYEQYF. DNA of the CDR3: TGTGCCAGCAGCTCCTGGGACGGACCCTACGAGCAGTACTTC. The chain uses TRBV7-9 and TRBJ2-7; tentatively, D is TRBD1 or TRBD2 (5 bases each). There are 14 residues in the CDR3. CDR1 and CDR2 (germline): SEHNR, FQNEAQ (reference sequence). V lost 4 bases and J lost 2, with 12 bases in between.

The rearrangement uses TRBV11-2 and TRBJ2-5; 7 nucleotides agree with TRBD2. Germline V lookup: CDR1 SGHAT, CDR2 FQNNGV. The ends lost 3 bases at V and 0 bases at J; junction bases unmatched: 16. CDR3 length equals 19 residues. CDR3 in amino acids: CASSLGFGVSGEYQETQYF. The CDR3 nucleotides are TGTGCCAGCAGCTTGGGGTTCGGGGTAAGCGGGGAGTACCAAGAGACCCAGTACTTC.

The chain has TRBV7-9 and TRBJ2-6, with D perhaps TRBD2 (5 bases). Trimming removed 4 bases from V and 4 bases from J, with 20 bases in between. Germline V gene lookup returns CDR1 SEHNR and CDR2 FQNEAQ (reference sequence). This CDR3 spans 18 amino acids. The CDR3 loop reads CASSSPLEALSGANVLTF. In nucleotides, the CDR3 is TGTGCCAGCAGCTCTCCACTAGAGGCGCTTTCCGGGGCCAACGTCCTGACTTTC.

The rearrangement uses TRBV5-4 and TRBJ1-1; no definite D call. This CDR3 is built from 16 residues. Germline V gene sequence: CDR1 SGHNT, CDR2 YYREEE (reference sequence). V dropped 4 bases and J dropped 3 bases, with 19 bases sitting between them. CDR3 DNA sequence: TGTGCCAGCAGCCCAAGCAGCTCCCATAGGGACACTGAAGCTTTCTTT. It is translated as CASSPSSSHRDTEAFF.

Note on this clone: At the DNA level, this CDR3 is encoded by other sequences in the same sample as well. The V and J genes are TRBV4-1 and TRBJ2-1; 12 bases are shared with TRBD2. Germline V lookup: CDR1 MGHRA, CDR2 YSYEKL. The CDR3 is made up of 19 amino acids. With 0 bases clipped from V and 2 bases from J, the junction kept 8 bases outside the gene matches. The CDR3 sequence: CASSQEWGLAGGTYNEQFF. CDR3 bases: TGCGCCAGCAGCCAAGAATGGGGGCTAGCGGGGGGGACCTACAATGAGCAGTTCTTC.

This clone appeared a few times. The V call is TRBV12-3 or TRBV12-4, the J call TRBJ2-5; D uncertain. V was shortened by 3 bases and J by 5 bases, with 7 bases between the two germline ends. CDR3 length: 12 amino acids. The CDR3 protein is CASSFRFETQYF. The CDR3, as DNA: TGTGCCAGCAGTTTTAGGTTTGAGACCCAGTACTTC.

The chain couples TRBV28 to TRBJ1-2; 9 bases align to TRBD1. Germline CDR1 is MDHEN and CDR2 is SYDVKM. The CDR3 runs 14 residues. J was trimmed by 7 bases and V by 3 bases; bases with no gene match: 6. The CDR3 region is CASSFIRDRAGYTF. In DNA form, the CDR3 reads TGTGCCAGCAGTTTCATTCGGGACAGGGCTGGCTACACCTTC.

Only a few counts were recorded for this clone. This chain links TRBV2 with TRBJ2-7; no firm D call. V lost 5 bases and J 2 bases, leaving 16 bases between the germline ends. In germline, CDR1 is SNHLY, CDR2 FYNNEI. The CDR3 spans 15 residues. CDR3 DNA: TGTGCCAGCAGTCCCCATTGGGCAGAGACCTACGAGCAGTACTTC. It translates to CASSPHWAETYEQYF.

The rearrangement joins TRBV7-2 to TRBJ2-4, with D possibly matching TRBD2 (5 bases). The germline V gene encodes CDR1 SGHTA and CDR2 FQGNSA. The CDR3 is 13 amino acids. Trimming pared 1 base from V and 9 bases from J, leaving 10 bases between. The CDR3, as DNA: TGTGCCAGCAGCTTAGGGCAAGGAGGCATTCAGTACTTC. Residues: CASSLGQGGIQYF.

CDR3 residues: CASSVGISYTDTEAFF. CDR3 nucleotide sequence: TGTGCCAGCAGCGTGGGTATTTCGTATACGGACACTGAAGCTTTCTTT. The V call is TRBV9, the J call TRBJ1-1; no definite D call. Trimming shortened V by 2 bases and J by 3 bases, and 17 bases separated the two germline ends. CDR3 size: 16 residues. CDR1 is SGDLS and CDR2 is YYNGEE in the germline V gene.

This clone was detected only once. The rearrangement links TRBV11-3 to TRBJ1-1; 7 bases fit TRBD1. Germline CDR1 is SGHNT and CDR2 is YENEEA. J lost 4 bases, V lost 5 bases, and 4 bases had no gene match. This CDR3 contains 13 residues. In nucleotides, the CDR3 is TGTGCCAGCAGCATTGACAGGGCCACTGAAGCTTTCTTT. It specifies CASSIDRATEAFF.

The chain employs TRBV15 and TRBJ1-2, with D unresolved. The V gene's germline CDR1 is LNHNV and CDR2 YYDKDF (reference sequence). The CDR3 is made up of 13 amino acids. V was pared by 5 bases and J by 1 base, with 8 bases between. CDR3 DNA sequence: TGTGCCACCAGCGTAGACATTAACTATGGCTACACCTTC. It codes for CATSVDINYGYTF. The full variable domain, rest sourced from reference TRBV15 and TRBJ1-2, is DAMVIQNPRYQVTQFGKPVTLSCSQTLNHNVMYWYQQKSSQAPKLLFHYYDKDFNNEADTPDNFQSRRPNTSFCFLDIRSPGLGDTAMYLCATSVDINYGYTFGSGTRLTVV.

V is TRBV5-1 and J is TRBJ1-5; 7 positions match TRBD1. J lost 3 bases, V lost 4 bases, and 7 bases had no gene match. This CDR3 is 15 amino acids long. The germline CDR1 and CDR2 sequences are SGHRS and YFSETQ. The CDR3 reads CASSAGTADNQPQHF. The CDR3 region has the DNA TGCGCCAGCAGCGCAGGGACAGCCGACAATCAGCCCCAGCATTTT. Full variable domain (remainder filled in from reference TRBV5-1 and TRBJ1-5): KAGVTQTPRYLIKTRGQQVTLSCSPISGHRSVSWYQQTPGQGLQFLFEYFSETQRNKGNFPGRFSGRQFSNSRSEMNVSTLELGDSALYLCASSAGTADNQPQHFGDGTRLSIL.

The CDR3 bases are TGTGCCATCAGTGAGTCAGGCATCTCTGGGGCCAACGTCCTGACTTTC. Translation: CAISESGISGANVLTF. This rearrangement joins TRBV10-3 to TRBJ2-6; D not resolved. Trimming removed 0 bases at V and 0 bases at J, with 6 bases between. CDR3 length: 16 amino acids. CDR1 is ENHRY, CDR2 SYGVKD, per germline.

CDR3 amino acids: CAWGTGGTDTQYF. DNA for the CDR3: TGTGCCTGGGGTACAGGGGGCACAGATACGCAGTATTTT. The chain links TRBV30 to TRBJ2-3; 7 nucleotides match TRBD1. The CDR3 is made up of 13 amino acids. The germline CDR1 and CDR2 sequences are GTSNPN and SVGIG (reference sequence). Trimming removed 5 bases from V and 1 base from J; junction bases left unmatched: 3.

This clone showed up just a few times. The chain recombines TRBV6-4 with TRBJ2-6; no definite D call. With 2 bases removed from V and 0 bases from J, the gap between germline ends came to 2 bases. From germline, CDR1 is MRHNA and CDR2 SNTAGT. This CDR3 comprises 14 residues. CDR3 loop: CASSDNSGANVLTF. The CDR3 DNA follows: TGTGCCAGCAGTGACAACTCTGGGGCCAACGTCCTGACTTTC.

The chain links TRBV6-6 to TRBJ1-1, with 7 bases identical to TRBD1. Germline V gene data show CDR1 as MNHNY and CDR2 as SVGAGI (reference sequence). The J segment lost 0 bases and the V segment lost 0 bases, leaving 1 base of the junction unmatched. The CDR3 runs to 15 residues. CDR3 loop: CASSYSGQLNTEAFF. The CDR3 DNA reads as TGTGCCAGCAGTTACTCGGGACAGCTGAACACTGAAGCTTTCTTT.

The chain combines TRBV27 with TRBJ2-7; TRBD1 matches 9 bases. The CDR3 loop spans 15 amino acids. J lost 6 bases, V lost 1 base, and 7 bases had no gene match. CDR1 and CDR2 (germline): MNHEY, SMNVEV (reference sequence). The CDR3 coding sequence is TGTGCCAGCAGTTTATGGGGACAGGGTGTCGGCGAGCAGTACTTC. It encodes CASSLWGQGVGEQYF.